Listed below are T cell receptor beta chains from one sample, sequenced in a study of blood T cells in healthy people across ages. Each CDR3 protein gets one entry after TCRdb re-called the 5' RACE reads with MiXCR. The top ten hold 30% to 45% of the sample, which has approximately 600,000 distinct CDR3 sequences, approximately 59% seen once. What was sequenced was blood. These receptors all stem from a man aged 55 to 69 in good health. The CDR3 runs from the conserved cysteine through the conserved F or W. D genes are given only for firm matches. Clone size is shown for a subset of rows, as once, few, many or a class of expanded clone.

d_call	clone_size	v_call	j_call	cdr3_aa	cdr3_nt
TRBD1	many	TRBV20-1	TRBJ2-7	CSARGDSYEQYF	TGCAGTGCTAGAGGGGACAGCTACGAGCAGTACTTC
TRBD2	few	TRBV12-3/TRBV12-4	TRBJ2-5	CASSFSGPYQETQYF	TGTGCCAGCAGTTTTAGCGGGCCGTACCAAGAGACCCAGTACTTC
NA	few	TRBV7-8	TRBJ2-5	CASSLVGNREQYF	TGTGCCAGCAGCTTAGTGGGGAATCGAGAGCAGTACTTC
NA	once	TRBV7-8	TRBJ2-7	CASSRSQLLEQYF	TGTGCCAGCAGCCGCTCCCAGTTGCTTGAGCAGTACTTC
NA	once	TRBV3-1	TRBJ2-4	CASSQGVIAKNIQYF	TGTGCCAGCAGCCAAGGGGTAATAGCCAAAAACATTCAGTACTTC
TRBD1	NA	TRBV7-2	TRBJ2-7	CASSSGTGGYNEQYF	TGTGCCAGCAGCTCCGGGACAGGGGGCTACAATGAGCAGTACTTC
NA	NA	TRBV6-6	TRBJ2-5	CASSRRTTQETQYF	TGTGCCAGCAGCCGTCGGACTACCCAAGAGACCCAGTACTTC
NA	NA	TRBV5-1	TRBJ2-1	CASRTGSPSYNEQFF	TGCGCCAGCAGGACGGGGAGTCCTTCCTACAATGAGCAGTTCTTC
TRBD1	few	TRBV6-1	TRBJ1-6	CATKTGGPSPLHF	TGTGCCACCAAAACAGGGGGCCCTTCACCCCTCCACTTT
NA	few	TRBV28	TRBJ2-4	CASRKGTAKNIQYF	TGTGCCAGCAGGAAAGGGACAGCCAAAAACATTCAGTACTTC
NA	few	TRBV3-1	TRBJ2-7	CASSHSGTNSYEQYF	TGTGCCAGCAGCCATTCCGGGACAAACTCCTACGAGCAGTACTTC
TRBD1	NA	TRBV5-6	TRBJ2-4	CASSKTGREQYF	TGTGCCAGCAGCAAGACAGGGCGAGAGCAGTACTTC
TRBD1	NA	TRBV20-1	TRBJ2-4	CSARDHRGAKNIQYF	TGCAGTGCTAGAGACCACAGGGGTGCCAAAAACATTCAGTACTTC
NA	once	TRBV5-1	TRBJ2-1	CASTRPGGMDEQFF	TGCGCCAGCACCCGGCCAGGTGGGATGGATGAGCAGTTCTTC
NA	NA	TRBV28	TRBJ1-5	CASSLGHRNQPQHF	TGTGCCAGCAGTTTAGGACACCGGAATCAGCCCCAGCATTTT
TRBD2	once	TRBV5-1	TRBJ2-3	CASSSKRGVSTDTQYF	TGCGCCAGCAGCTCCAAGCGGGGGGTTAGCACAGATACGCAGTATTTT
NA	NA	TRBV6-5	TRBJ1-6	CASSGTSYNSPLHF	TGTGCCAGCAGTGGGACCTCCTATAATTCACCCCTCCACTTT
TRBD1	NA	TRBV3-1	TRBJ2-7	CASSQEGFTGGNRWEQYF	TGTGCCAGCAGCCAAGAGGGGTTCACAGGGGGTAATCGCTGGGAGCAGTACTTC
TRBD2	few	TRBV5-1	TRBJ2-1	CASSGVAGGPNEQFF	TGCGCCAGCAGCGGAGTAGCGGGGGGACCAAATGAGCAGTTCTTC
NA	NA	TRBV13	TRBJ2-1	CASSLPGGRSYNEQFF	TGTGCCAGCAGCCTCCCGGGGGGCCGCTCCTACAATGAGCAGTTCTTC
TRBD1	many	TRBV5-1	TRBJ2-1	CASSSGQGAYNEQFF	TGTGCCAGCAGCTCTGGACAGGGGGCCTACAATGAGCAGTTCTTC
NA	few	TRBV7-9	TRBJ2-7	CASRQGQNYEQYF	TGTGCCAGCAGACAAGGACAGAACTACGAGCAGTACTTC
TRBD1	NA	TRBV12-3/TRBV12-4	TRBJ2-1	CATRSGQGWNEQFF	TGTGCCACCCGCTCCGGACAGGGTTGGAATGAGCAGTTCTTC
NA	few	TRBV5-5	TRBJ1-2	CASSSQGRFVNYGYTF	TGTGCCAGCAGCTCGCAGGGGAGGTTCGTTAACTATGGCTACACCTTC
NA	NA	TRBV29-1	TRBJ2-1	CSVGQGQAHEQFF	TGCAGCGTTGGTCAGGGTCAGGCTCATGAGCAGTTCTTC
NA	NA	TRBV5-1	TRBJ1-2	CASRPGPESEGYTF	TGCGCCAGCAGACCCGGTCCAGAGTCGGAGGGCTACACCTTC
NA	NA	TRBV25-1	TRBJ2-2	CASSGTGLGTGELFF	TGTGCCAGCAGTGGCACTGGGTTGGGGACCGGGGAGCTGTTTTTT
NA	few	TRBV29-1	TRBJ1-2	CSVEIGSGYGYTF	TGCAGCGTTGAGATAGGGAGTGGATATGGCTACACCTTC
NA	NA	TRBV9	TRBJ2-7	CTSSVIYFVYEQYF	TGTACCAGCAGCGTAATTTACTTCGTCTACGAGCAGTACTTC
NA	NA	TRBV3-1	TRBJ2-3	CASTQGADTQYF	TGTGCCAGCACCCAAGGTGCGGATACGCAGTATTTT
NA	NA	TRBV2	TRBJ2-1	CASREGSLYNEQFF	TGTGCCAGCAGGGAGGGGTCCCTCTACAATGAGCAGTTCTTC
NA	NA	TRBV9	TRBJ1-2	CASSSRPRRDYGYTF	TGTGCCAGCAGCTCCCGCCCACGGCGCGACTATGGCTACACCTTC
TRBD1	NA	TRBV9	TRBJ2-1	CASSPRDRQYNEQFF	TGTGCCAGCAGCCCCCGGGACAGGCAGTACAATGAGCAGTTCTTC
NA	NA	TRBV20-1	TRBJ2-1	CSGDRGTYNEQFF	TGCAGTGGGGATCGGGGGACCTACAATGAGCAGTTCTTC